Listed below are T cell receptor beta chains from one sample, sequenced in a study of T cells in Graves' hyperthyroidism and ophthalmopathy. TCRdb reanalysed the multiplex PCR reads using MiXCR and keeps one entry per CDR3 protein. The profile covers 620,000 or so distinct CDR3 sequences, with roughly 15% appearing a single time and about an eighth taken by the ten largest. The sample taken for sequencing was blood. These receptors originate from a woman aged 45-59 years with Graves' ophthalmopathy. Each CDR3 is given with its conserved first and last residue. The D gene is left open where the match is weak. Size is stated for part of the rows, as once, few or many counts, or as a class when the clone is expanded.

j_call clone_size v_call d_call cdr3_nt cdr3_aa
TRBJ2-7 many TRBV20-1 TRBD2 TGCAGTGCTAGAGCGGGACTAGCCCCCTACGAGCAGTACTTC CSARAGLAPYEQYF
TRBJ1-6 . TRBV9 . TGTGCCAGCAGCTCCGTCGGGCAGGCAAATTCACCCCTCCACTTT CASSSVGQANSPLHF
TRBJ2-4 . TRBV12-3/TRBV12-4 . TGTGCCAGCAGTTTGTGGGAATCAGAGGAAAACATTCAGTACTTC CASSLWESEENIQYF
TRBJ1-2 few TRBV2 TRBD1 TGTGCCAGCAGTGAAGTGGGGACAGGGGAATTTTCTAACTATGGCTACACCTTC CASSEVGTGEFSNYGYTF
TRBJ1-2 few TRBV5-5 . TGTGCCAGCAGCTTGGAACACTCAGGGTCTGTTGGCTACACCTTC CASSLEHSGSVGYTF
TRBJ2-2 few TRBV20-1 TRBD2 TGCAGTGCTAGAGATCTGGCGGGAGCGGACACCGGGGAGCTGTTTTTT CSARDLAGADTGELFF
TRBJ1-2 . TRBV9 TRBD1 TGTGCCAGCAGCGTAGGGTCAGGGGGTATCTATGGCTACACCTTC CASSVGSGGIYGYTF
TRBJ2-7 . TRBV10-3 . TGTGCCATCAGTGATTCCGGGGTTTTCTACGAGCAGTACTTC CAISDSGVFYEQYF
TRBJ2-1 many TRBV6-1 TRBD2 TGTGCCAGCAGCGCAAAGCGGGAAACGTTAAATGAGCAGTTCTTC CASSAKRETLNEQFF
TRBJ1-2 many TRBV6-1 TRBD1 TGTGCCAGCAGGGAGACAGGGTGGTTTGGCTACACCTTC CASRETGWFGYTF
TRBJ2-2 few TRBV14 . TGTGCCAGCAGCCATTCTAGCGGAGGGGGGACCGGGGAGCTGTTTTTT CASSHSSGGGTGELFF
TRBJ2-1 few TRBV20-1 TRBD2 TGCAGTGCTAGAGATCTCCGGGAGGGCCTCAATGAGCAGTTCTTC CSARDLREGLNEQFF
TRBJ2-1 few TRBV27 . TGTGCCAGCTTTCCACAAAAGGGGGGGACCACCTACAATGAGCAGTTCTTC CASFPQKGGTTYNEQFF
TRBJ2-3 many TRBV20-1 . TGCAGTGCTCGTGACAGGGAGGTATTAGATACGCAGTATTTT CSARDREVLDTQYF
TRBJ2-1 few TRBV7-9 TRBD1 TGTGCCAGCAGCCCCAGGACAGGGGGGAGCATCAATGAGCAGTTCTTC CASSPRTGGSINEQFF
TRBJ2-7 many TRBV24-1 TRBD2 TGTGCCACCAGTGACCCGACTAGCGGGAGTCTCGACGAGCAGTACTTC CATSDPTSGSLDEQYF
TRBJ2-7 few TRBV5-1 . TGCGCCAGCAGCTTGGGAACCCACGGGACAACCAACTCCTACGAGCAGTACTTC CASSLGTHGTTNSYEQYF
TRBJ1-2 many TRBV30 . TGTGCCTGGCCAAGGCCGGGCTATGGCTACACCTTC CAWPRPGYGYTF
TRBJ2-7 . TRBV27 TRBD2 TGTGCCAGCAGTCAACTAGCGGGAGCCTGCGAGCAGTACTTC CASSQLAGACEQYF
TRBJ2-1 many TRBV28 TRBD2 TGTGCCAGCAGTTTGGTACTAGCGGGAGTCGGTGGCACCTACAATGAGCAGTTCTTC CASSLVLAGVGGTYNEQFF
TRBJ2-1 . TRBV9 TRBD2 TGTGCCAGCAGCCCAGGGACTAGCGGGAGAGACGGCTACAATGAGCAGTTCTTC CASSPGTSGRDGYNEQFF
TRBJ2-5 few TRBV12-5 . TGTGCTAGTGGTTTGGGCCTGATTGGAGGAGAGACCCAGTACTTC CASGLGLIGGETQYF
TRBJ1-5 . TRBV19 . TGTGCCAGTAGTATGGGGGGGCATAGCAATCAGCCCCAGCATTTT CASSMGGHSNQPQHF
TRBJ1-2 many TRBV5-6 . TGTGCCAGCAGCTTGCGGAGGGGAGGCTACACCTTC CASSLRRGGYTF
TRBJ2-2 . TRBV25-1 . TGTGCCAGCACCCGGACCGCGGGCACCGGGGAGCTGTTTTTT CASTRTAGTGELFF
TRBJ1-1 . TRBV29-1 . TGCAGCGTTGACAGGGGGAACACTGAAGCTTTCTTT CSVDRGNTEAFF
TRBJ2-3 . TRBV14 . TGTGCCAGCAGCCTTTGGGGGGCACCCGCAGGCACAGATACGCAGTATTTT CASSLWGAPAGTDTQYF
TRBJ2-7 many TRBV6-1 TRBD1 TGTGCCAGCAGGAAACAGGGGTTGGGGTCCTACGAGCAGTACTTC CASRKQGLGSYEQYF
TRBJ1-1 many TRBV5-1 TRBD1 TGCGCCAGCAGCTTGTCCCGGGACAGAACTAACACTGAAGCTTTCTTT CASSLSRDRTNTEAFF
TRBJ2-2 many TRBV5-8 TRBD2 TGTGCCAGCAGCTTCCTAGCGGGAGGCACCACCGGGGAGCTGTTTTTT CASSFLAGGTTGELFF
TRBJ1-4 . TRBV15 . TGTGCCACCAGCAGAGAAGGTGGGGCAGAAAAACTGTTTTTT CATSREGGAEKLFF
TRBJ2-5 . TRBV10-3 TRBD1 TGTGCCATCAGTGAGTCGCAGGGGGCGAGGGAGACCCAGTACTTC CAISESQGARETQYF
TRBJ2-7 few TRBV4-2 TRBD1 TGTGCCAGCAGCCAAGATTTAACAGGGGGCTACGAGCAGTACTTC CASSQDLTGGYEQYF
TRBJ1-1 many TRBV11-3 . TGTGCCAGCAGCTTGCTAGCGTCCGGAGCCACTGAAGCTTTCTTT CASSLLASGATEAFF
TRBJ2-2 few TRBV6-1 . TGTGCCCGAGGGGATGACACCGGGGAGTTGTTTTTT CARGDDTGELFF
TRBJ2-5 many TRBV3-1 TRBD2 TGTGCCAGCAGCCCCCTCCCGCGTAGCGGGAGGGTTGGGGAGACCCAGTACTTC CASSPLPRSGRVGETQYF
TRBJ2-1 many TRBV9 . TGTGCCAGCAGCGTAGTGGAGGGTCCAAGAGAGCAGTTCTTC CASSVVEGPREQFF
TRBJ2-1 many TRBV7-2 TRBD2 TGTGCCAGCAGGCGGACTAGCGGGAGTAGGGAGCAGTTCTTC CASRRTSGSREQFF
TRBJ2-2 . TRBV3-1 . TGTGCCAGCAGCCAAGATGGGGGAACCGGGGAGCTGTTTTTT CASSQDGGTGELFF
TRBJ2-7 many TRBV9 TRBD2 TGTGCCAGCAGCGTCGGGACTAGCGTCGGCTCCTACGAGCAGTACTTC CASSVGTSVGSYEQYF
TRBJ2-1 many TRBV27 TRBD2 TGTGCCTCCATGGGAAGCGGGAGGTTACACAATGAGCAGTTCTTC CASMGSGRLHNEQFF
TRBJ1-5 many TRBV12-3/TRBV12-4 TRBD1 TGTGCCAGCAGCCACGGACAGGGGGTTAGCAATCAGCCCCAGCATTTT CASSHGQGVSNQPQHF
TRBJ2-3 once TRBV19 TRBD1 TGTGCCAGTAGTGTAGGGACAGGGGGCGACGCAGATACGCAGTATTTT CASSVGTGGDADTQYF
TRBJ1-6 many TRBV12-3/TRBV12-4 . TGTGCCAGCAGCACTAAAAGGGCTTCACCCCTCCACTTT CASSTKRASPLHF
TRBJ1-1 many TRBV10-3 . TGTGCCATCAGTGGGGAAGGGGGGAACACTGAAGCTTTCTTT CAISGEGGNTEAFF
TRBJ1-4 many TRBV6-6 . TGTGCCAGCAGTTACTCTGGCGGACCGAAAGCAACTAATGAAAAACTGTTTTTT CASSYSGGPKATNEKLFF
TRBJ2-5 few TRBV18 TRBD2 TGTGCCAGCTCACTAGGGACTAGCAAAGAGACCCAGTACTTC CASSLGTSKETQYF
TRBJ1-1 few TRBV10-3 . TGTGCCATCTCGAGGCAGGAGAACACTGAAGCTTTCTTT CAISRQENTEAFF
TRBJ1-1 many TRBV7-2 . TGTGCCAGCAGCCAAAGGGGGGCCCTGGGTACTGAAGCTTTCTTT CASSQRGALGTEAFF
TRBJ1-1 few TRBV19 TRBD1 TGTGCCAGTAAGTTCAGGGGGCTCTGGAACACTGAAGCTTTCTTT CASKFRGLWNTEAFF
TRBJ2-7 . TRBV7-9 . TGCTCCGTCGACTACGAGCAGTACTTC CSVDYEQYF
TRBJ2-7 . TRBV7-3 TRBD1 TGTGCCAGCAGCTTATCCGGGACAGGACTTTACTACGAGCAGTACTTC CASSLSGTGLYYEQYF
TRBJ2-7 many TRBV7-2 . TGTGCCAGCAGCTTCCCCCCCGGACACCTCCTTTACGAGCAGTACTTC CASSFPPGHLLYEQYF
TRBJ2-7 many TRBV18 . TGTGCCAGCTCACCAAGGGCCACATTGAGCGAGCAGTACTTC CASSPRATLSEQYF
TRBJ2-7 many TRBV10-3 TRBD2 TGTGCCATCAAACAGACTAGCGGGAGTATCTACGAGCAGTACTTC CAIKQTSGSIYEQYF